The T cell receptor beta chain under discussion was sequenced for a study of T cells in Graves' hyperthyroidism and ophthalmopathy. Isolation of PBMCs was performed on around 9.7 ml fresh peripheral blood. Amplification yielded TCR beta CDR3 regions, with RNA transcripts as the source. TCR CDR3 regions were first amplified by RT-PCR with HTBI primers. TCRdb independently ran MiXCR on the multiplex PCR reads; one entry per CDR3 protein. The profile covers a few hundred thousand distinct CDR3 sequences, with around 19% appearing a single time and around 43% taken by the ten largest. Trimming pared 0 bases from V and 6 bases from J, leaving 11 bases between. The CDR3 is made up of 14 amino acids. Germline V gene sequence: CDR1 SQVTM, CDR2 ANQGSEA. This clonotype came up many times.

Source material: blood. This TCR was recovered from a man in his forties or fifties with Graves' hyperthyroidism. The V and J genes are TRBV29-1 and TRBJ2-2; D might be TRBD1 or TRBD2, each matching 5 bases. In DNA form, the CDR3 reads TGCAGCGTTGAAGAACGGCAGGGAGCCGGGGAGCTGTTTTTT. This translates into CSVEERQGAGELFF.